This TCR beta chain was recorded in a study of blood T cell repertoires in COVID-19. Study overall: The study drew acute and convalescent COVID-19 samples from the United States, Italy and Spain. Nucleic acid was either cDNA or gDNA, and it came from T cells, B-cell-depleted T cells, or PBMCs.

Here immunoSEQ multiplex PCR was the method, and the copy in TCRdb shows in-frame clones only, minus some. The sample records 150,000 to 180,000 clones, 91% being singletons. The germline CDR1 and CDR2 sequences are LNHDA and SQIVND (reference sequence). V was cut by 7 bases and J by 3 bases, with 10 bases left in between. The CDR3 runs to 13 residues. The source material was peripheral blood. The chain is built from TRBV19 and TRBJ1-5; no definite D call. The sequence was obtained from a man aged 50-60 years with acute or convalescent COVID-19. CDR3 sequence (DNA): TGTGCCAGTACCGGGGATGTCAATCAGCCCCAGCATTTT. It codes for CASTGDVNQPQHF.